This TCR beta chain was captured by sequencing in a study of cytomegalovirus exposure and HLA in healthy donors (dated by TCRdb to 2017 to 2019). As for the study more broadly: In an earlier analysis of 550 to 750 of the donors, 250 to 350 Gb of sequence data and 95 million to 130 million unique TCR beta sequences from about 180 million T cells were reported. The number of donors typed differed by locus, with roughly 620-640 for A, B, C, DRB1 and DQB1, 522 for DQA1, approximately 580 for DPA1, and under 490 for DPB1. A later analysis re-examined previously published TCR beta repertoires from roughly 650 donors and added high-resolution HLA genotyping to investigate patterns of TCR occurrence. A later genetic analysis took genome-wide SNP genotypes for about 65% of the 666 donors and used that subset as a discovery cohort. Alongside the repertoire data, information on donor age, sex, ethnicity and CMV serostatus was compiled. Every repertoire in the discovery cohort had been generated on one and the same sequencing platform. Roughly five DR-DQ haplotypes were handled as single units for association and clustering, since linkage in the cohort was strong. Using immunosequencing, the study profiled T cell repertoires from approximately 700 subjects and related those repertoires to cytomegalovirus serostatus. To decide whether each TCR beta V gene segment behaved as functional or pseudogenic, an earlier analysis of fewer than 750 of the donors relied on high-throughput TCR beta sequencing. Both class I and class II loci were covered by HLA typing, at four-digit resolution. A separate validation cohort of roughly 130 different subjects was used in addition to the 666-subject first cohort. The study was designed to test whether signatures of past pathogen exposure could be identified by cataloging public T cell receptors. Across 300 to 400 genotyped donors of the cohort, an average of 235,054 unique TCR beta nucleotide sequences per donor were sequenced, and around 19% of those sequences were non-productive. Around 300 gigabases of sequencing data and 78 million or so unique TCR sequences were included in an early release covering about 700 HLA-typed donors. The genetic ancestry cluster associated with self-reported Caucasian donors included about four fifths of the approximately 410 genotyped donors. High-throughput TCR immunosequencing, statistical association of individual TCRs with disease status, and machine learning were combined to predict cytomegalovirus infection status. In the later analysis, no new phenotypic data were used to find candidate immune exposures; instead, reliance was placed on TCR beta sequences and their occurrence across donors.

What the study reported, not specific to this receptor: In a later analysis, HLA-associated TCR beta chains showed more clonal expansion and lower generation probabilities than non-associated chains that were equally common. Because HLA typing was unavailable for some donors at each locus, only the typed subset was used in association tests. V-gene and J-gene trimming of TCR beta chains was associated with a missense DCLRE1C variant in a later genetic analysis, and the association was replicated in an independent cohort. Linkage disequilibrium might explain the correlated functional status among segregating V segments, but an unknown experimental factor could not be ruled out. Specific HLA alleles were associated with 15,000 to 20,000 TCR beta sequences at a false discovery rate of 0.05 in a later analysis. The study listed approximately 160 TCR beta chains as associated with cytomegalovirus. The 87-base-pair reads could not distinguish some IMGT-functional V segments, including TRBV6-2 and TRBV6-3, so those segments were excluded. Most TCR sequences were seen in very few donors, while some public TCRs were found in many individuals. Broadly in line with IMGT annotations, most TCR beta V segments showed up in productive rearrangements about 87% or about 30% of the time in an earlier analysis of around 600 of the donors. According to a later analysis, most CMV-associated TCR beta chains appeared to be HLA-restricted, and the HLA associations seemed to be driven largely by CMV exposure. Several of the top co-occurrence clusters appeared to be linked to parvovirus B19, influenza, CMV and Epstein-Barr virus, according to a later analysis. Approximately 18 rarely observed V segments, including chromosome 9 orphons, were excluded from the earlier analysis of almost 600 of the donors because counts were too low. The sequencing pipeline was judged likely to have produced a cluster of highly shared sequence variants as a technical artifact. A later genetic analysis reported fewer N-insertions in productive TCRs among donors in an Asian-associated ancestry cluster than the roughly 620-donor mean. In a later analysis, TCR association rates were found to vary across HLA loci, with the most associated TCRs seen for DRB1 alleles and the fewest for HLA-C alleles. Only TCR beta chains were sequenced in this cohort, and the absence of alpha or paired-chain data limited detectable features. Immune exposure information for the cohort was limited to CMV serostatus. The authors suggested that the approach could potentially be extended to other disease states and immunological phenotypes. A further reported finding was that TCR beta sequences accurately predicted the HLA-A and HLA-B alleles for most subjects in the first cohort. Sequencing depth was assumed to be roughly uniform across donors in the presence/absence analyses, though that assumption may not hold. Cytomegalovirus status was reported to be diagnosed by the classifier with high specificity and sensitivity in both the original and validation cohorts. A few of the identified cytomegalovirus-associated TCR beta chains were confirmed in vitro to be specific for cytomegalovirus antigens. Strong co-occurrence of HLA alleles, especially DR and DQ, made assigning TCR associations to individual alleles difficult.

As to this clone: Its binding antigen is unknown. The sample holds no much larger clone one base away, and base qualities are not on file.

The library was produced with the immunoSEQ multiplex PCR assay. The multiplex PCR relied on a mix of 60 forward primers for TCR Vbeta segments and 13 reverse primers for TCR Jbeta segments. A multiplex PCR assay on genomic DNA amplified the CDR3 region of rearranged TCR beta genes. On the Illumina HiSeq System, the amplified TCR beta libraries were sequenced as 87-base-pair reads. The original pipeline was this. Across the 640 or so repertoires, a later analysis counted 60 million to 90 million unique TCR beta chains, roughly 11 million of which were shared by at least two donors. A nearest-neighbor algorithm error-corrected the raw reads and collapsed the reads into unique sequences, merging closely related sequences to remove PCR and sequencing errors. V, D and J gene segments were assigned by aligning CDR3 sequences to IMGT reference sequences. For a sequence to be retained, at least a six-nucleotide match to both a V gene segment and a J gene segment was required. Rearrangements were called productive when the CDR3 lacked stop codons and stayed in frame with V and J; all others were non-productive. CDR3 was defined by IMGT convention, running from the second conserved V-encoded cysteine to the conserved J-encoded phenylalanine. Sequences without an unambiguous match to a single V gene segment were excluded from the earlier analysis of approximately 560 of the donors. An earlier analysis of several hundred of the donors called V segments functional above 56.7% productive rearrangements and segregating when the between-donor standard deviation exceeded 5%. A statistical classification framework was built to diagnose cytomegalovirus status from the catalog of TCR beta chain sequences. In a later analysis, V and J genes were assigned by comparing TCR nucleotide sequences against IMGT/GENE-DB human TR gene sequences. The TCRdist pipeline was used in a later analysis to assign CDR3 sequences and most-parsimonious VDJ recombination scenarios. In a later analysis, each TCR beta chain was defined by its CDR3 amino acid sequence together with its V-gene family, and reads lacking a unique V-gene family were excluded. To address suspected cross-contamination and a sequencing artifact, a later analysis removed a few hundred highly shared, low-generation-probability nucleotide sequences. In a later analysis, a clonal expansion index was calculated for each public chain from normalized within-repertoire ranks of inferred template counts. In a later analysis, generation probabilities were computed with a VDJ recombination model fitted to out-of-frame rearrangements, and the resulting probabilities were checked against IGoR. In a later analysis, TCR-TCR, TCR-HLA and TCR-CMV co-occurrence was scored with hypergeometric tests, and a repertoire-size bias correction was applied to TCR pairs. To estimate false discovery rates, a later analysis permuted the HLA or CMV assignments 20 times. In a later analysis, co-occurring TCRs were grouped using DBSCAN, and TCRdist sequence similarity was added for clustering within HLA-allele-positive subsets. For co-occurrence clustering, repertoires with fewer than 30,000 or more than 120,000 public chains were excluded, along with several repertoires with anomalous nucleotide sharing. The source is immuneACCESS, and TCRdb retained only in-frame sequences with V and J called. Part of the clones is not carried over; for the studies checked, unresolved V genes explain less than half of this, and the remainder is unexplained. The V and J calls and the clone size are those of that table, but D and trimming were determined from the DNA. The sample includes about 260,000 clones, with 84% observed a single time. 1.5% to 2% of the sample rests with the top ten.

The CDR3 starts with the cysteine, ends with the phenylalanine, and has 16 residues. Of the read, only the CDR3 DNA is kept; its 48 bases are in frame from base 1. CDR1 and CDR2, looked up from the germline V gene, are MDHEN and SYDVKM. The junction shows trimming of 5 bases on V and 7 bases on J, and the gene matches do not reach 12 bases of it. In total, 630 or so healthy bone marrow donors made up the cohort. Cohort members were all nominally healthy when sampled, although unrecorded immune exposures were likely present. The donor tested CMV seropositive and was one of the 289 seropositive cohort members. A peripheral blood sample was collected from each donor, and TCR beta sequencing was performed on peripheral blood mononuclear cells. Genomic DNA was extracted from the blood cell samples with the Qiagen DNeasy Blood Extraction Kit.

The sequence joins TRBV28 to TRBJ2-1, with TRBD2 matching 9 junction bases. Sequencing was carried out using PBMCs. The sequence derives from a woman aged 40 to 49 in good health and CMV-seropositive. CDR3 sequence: CASSPPGGGRGNEQFF. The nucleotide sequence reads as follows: TGTGCCAGCAGTCCTCCTGGGGGCGGGAGGGGAAATGAGCAGTTCTTC. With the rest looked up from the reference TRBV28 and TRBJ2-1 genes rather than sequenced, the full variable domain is DVKVTQSSRYLVKRTGEKVFLECVQDMDHENMFWYRQDPGLGLRLIYFSYDVKMKEKGDIPEGYSVSREKKERFSLILESASTNQTSMYLCASSPPGGGRGNEQFFGPGTRLTVL.